One sample yielded the 27 T cell receptor beta chains listed below, sequenced in a study of blood T cell repertoires in COVID-19. Generated by immunoSEQ multiplex PCR, the TCRdb table keeps only in-frame clones and is missing some. The repertoire has under 200,000 clones, roughly 91% of them found once; the top ten carry around 2.1%. Source material: peripheral blood. These receptor sequences come from a man aged 50 to 59 who had recovered from COVID-19.

The rearrangement uses TRBV27 and TRBJ1-1; TRBD1 agrees at 7 bases. The CDR3 length is 14 residues. The J segment lost 2 bases and the V segment lost 6 bases, leaving 6 bases of the junction unmatched. Looked up from germline, CDR1 is MNHEY and CDR2 is SMNVEV (reference sequence). CDR3 loop: CASSPRQGNTEAFF. The CDR3 nucleotides read TGTGCCAGCAGCCCGAGACAGGGAAACACTGAAGCTTTCTTT.

Only a few counts were recorded for this clone. The chain is built from TRBV3-1 (or the pseudogene TRBV3-2) and TRBJ1-5, with unresolved D. Germline V lookup: CDR1 LGHDT, CDR2 YNNKEL (reference sequence). V was trimmed by 0 bases and J by 4 bases, leaving 7 bases between them. The CDR3 is 14 amino acids. CDR3 nucleotides: TGTGCCAGCAGCCAAGATCCCGGGAATCAGCCCCAGCATTTT. Amino acids: CASSQDPGNQPQHF.

This clone has a handful of counts. The CDR3 is CASSARASRDTGELFF. CDR3 sequence (DNA): TGTGCCAGCAGCGCCCGGGCCTCCAGGGACACCGGGGAGCTGTTTTTT. The gene calls are TRBV7-2 and TRBJ2-2, with D possibly being TRBD1 (5 bases). Trimming stripped 5 bases from V and 3 bases from J, with 16 bases between. CDR3 length equals 16 residues. Germline CDR1 reads SGHTA; CDR2 reads FQGNSA.

This chain connects TRBV2 to TRBJ2-1, with 7 nucleotides matching TRBD2. The CDR3 length is 17 residues. Germline V gives CDR1 SNHLY, CDR2 FYNNEI. The V and J ends lost 4 bases and 7 bases, in that order; junction bases with no gene match: 16. As DNA, the CDR3 is TGTGCCAGCAGTGCCCCAGCTAGCGGCCGCCTGGGAAATGAGCAGTTCTTC. The encoded protein is CASSAPASGRLGNEQFF.

This rearrangement joins TRBV29-1 to TRBJ1-2; D remains ambiguous. Germline CDR1 is SQVTM and CDR2 is ANQGSEA. V shed 0 bases and J shed 2 bases, with 4 bases lying between them. The CDR3 has 12 amino acids. CDR3 amino acids: CSVEDSNYGYTF. CDR3 coding DNA: TGCAGCGTTGAAGACTCGAACTATGGCTACACCTTC.

This clone was recorded only once. The chain has TRBV9 and TRBJ2-1, with TRBD2 identical over 7 bases. Germline lookup yields CDR1 SGDLS and CDR2 YYNGEE. J lost 9 bases, V lost 3 bases, and 9 bases had no gene match. The CDR3 length is 14 residues. The CDR3 loop is CASSGPRGYGEQFF. The DNA for the CDR3 is TGTGCCAGCAGCGGCCCGCGGGGGTATGGTGAGCAGTTCTTC. The full variable domain, in which reference TRBV9 and TRBJ2-1 provide the parts outside the CDR3, is DSGVTQTPKHLITATGQRVTLRCSPRSGDLSVYWYQQSLDQGLQFLIQYYNGEERAKGNILERFSAQQFPDLHSELNLSSLELGDSALYFCASSGPRGYGEQFFGPGTRLTVL.

The chain recombines TRBV7-8 with TRBJ2-3; tentatively, D is TRBD1 (6 bases). V lost 4 bases to trimming and J lost 2 bases, with 10 bases between them. Looked up from germline, CDR1 is SGHVS and CDR2 is FQNEAQ. This CDR3 comprises 14 residues. CDR3 protein: CASSWTENTDTQYF. The CDR3 DNA follows: TGTGCCAGCAGCTGGACAGAGAACACAGATACGCAGTATTTT. Looking up the rest from reference TRBV7-8 and TRBJ2-3 gives the full variable domain: GAGVSQSPRYKVAKRGQDVALRCDPISGHVSLFWYQQALGQGPEFLTYFQNEAQLDKSGLPSDRFFAERPEGSVSTLKIQRTQQEDSAVYLCASSWTENTDTQYFGPGTRLTVL.

The rearrangement links TRBV5-8 to TRBJ2-3, with TRBD2 as a possible D gene (5 bases). Germline V gene lookup returns CDR1 SGHTS and CDR2 YDEGEE. This CDR3 comprises 16 residues. Trimming removed 0 bases from V and 5 bases from J, with 16 bases in between. The DNA for the CDR3 is TGTGCCAGCAGCTTGGCGGCGGGTCCCCGGGAAGATACGCAGTATTTT. Translation: CASSLAAGPREDTQYF. Full variable domain (outside the CDR3, taken from reference TRBV5-8 and TRBJ2-3): EAGVTQSPTHLIKTRGQQATLRCSPISGHTSVYWYQQALGLGLQFLLWYDEGEERNRGNFPPRFSGRQFPNYSSELNVNALELEDSALYLCASSLAAGPREDTQYFGPGTRLTVL.

The rearrangement joins TRBV12-3 or TRBV12-4 to TRBJ2-7; D may be TRBD1 (6 bases). V was clipped by 3 bases and J by 5 bases, with 8 bases between them. The length of the CDR3 is 12 residues. This CDR3 is CASSFQGNEQYF. In DNA form, the CDR3 reads TGTGCCAGCAGTTTTCAGGGGAACGAGCAGTACTTC.

The chain recombines TRBV7-9 with TRBJ2-5; D is possibly TRBD1 (5 bases). Germline V lookup: CDR1 SEHNR, CDR2 FQNEAQ (reference sequence). V lost 10 bases to trimming and J lost 0 bases, with 12 bases between them. The CDR3 runs 13 residues. The CDR3 loop is CATEPQDQETQYF. The CDR3 DNA follows: TGTGCCACCGAACCACAGGACCAAGAGACCCAGTACTTC.

The V call is TRBV6-5, the J call TRBJ2-3; 11 nucleotides align to TRBD2. This CDR3 contains 14 residues. J lost 1 base, V lost 6 bases, and 0 bases had no gene match. The V gene's germline CDR1 is MNHEY and CDR2 SVGAGI. The CDR3 protein is CASRLAGGTDTQYF. CDR3 bases: TGTGCCAGCAGACTAGCGGGGGGCACAGATACGCAGTATTTT.

The chain recombines TRBV4-3 with TRBJ1-1, with D possibly being TRBD1 (5 bases). The CDR3 extends over 20 amino acids. With 4 bases removed from V and 1 base from J, the gap between germline ends came to 28 bases. The germline V gene has CDR1 LGHNA and CDR2 YSLEER. DNA for the CDR3: TGCGCCAGCAGCCCAAGTCAGCAGGGCCCCGATCCCACCGCGAACACTGAAGCTTTCTTT. Encoded protein: CASSPSQQGPDPTANTEAFF.

The chain employs TRBV9 and TRBJ1-1; no reliable D call. Germline CDR1 reads SGDLS; CDR2 reads YYNGEE. The CDR3 runs to 14 residues. Trimming stripped 4 bases from V and 1 base from J, with 11 bases between. The CDR3: CASSLGYRNTEAFF. In DNA form, the CDR3 reads TGTGCCAGCAGCTTAGGGTACAGGAACACTGAAGCTTTCTTT.

This clone was picked up a small number of times. The chain has TRBV11-2 and TRBJ1-1; D possibly corresponds to TRBD1 (6 bases). The ends were cut back, 5 bases at V and 11 bases at J, with 15 bases in the middle. The CDR3 extends over 12 amino acids. Germline V lookup: CDR1 SGHAT, CDR2 FQNNGV. CDR3 protein: CASSQDRSGAFF. For the CDR3, the DNA is TGTGCCAGCAGCCAGGACAGATCCGGGGCTTTCTTT.

The genes are TRBV27 and TRBJ2-1; 9 nucleotides agree with TRBD1. The CDR3 is 15 residues long. The trim removed 6 bases at V and 2 bases at J, leaving 5 bases unmatched. Germline CDR1 is MNHEY and CDR2 is SMNVEV (reference sequence). The CDR3 spells CASSLDRGPYNEQFF. CDR3 in DNA: TGTGCCAGCAGCCTGGACAGGGGCCCCTACAATGAGCAGTTCTTC.

This CDR3 is CASSNPRGSETQYF. The CDR3 DNA reads as TGTGCCAGCAGCAATCCCAGGGGTAGCGAGACCCAGTACTTC. The chain uses TRBV7-2 and TRBJ2-5; tentatively, D is TRBD1 (6 bases). The CDR3 covers 14 residues. Germline CDR1 reads SGHTA; CDR2 reads FQGNSA. The germline V and J ends were trimmed by 5 bases and 5 bases, with 15 bases remaining between them. The whole variable domain, remainder taken from reference TRBV7-2 and TRBJ2-5, is GAGVSQSPSNKVTEKGKDVELRCDPISGHTALYWYRQSLGQGLEFLIYFQGNSAPDKSGLPSDRFSAERTGGSVSTLTIQRTQQEDSAVYLCASSNPRGSETQYFGPGTRLLVL.

V usage is TRBV19 and J usage is TRBJ2-2; 7 bases match TRBD2. The CDR3 is made up of 17 amino acids. Trimming at V came to 4 bases and at J to 2 bases, leaving 10 bases not matched to a gene. Germline loops: CDR1 LNHDA, CDR2 SQIVND (reference sequence). The CDR3 DNA sequence: TGTGCCAGTAGTACCCCTATAGCGGGTAGTAACACCGGGGAGCTGTTTTTT. Translating it yields CASSTPIAGSNTGELFF. The full variable domain, rest sourced from reference TRBV19 and TRBJ2-2, is DGGITQSPKYLFRKEGQNVTLSCEQNLNHDAMYWYRQDPGQGLRLIYYSQIVNDFQKGDIAEGYSVSREKKESFPLTVTSAQKNPTAFYLCASSTPIAGSNTGELFFGEGSRLTVL.

The V call is TRBV15, the J call TRBJ2-6, with 7 nucleotides matching TRBD1. Germline lookup yields CDR1 LNHNV and CDR2 YYDKDF (reference sequence). The CDR3 covers 17 residues. The V segment lost 3 bases and the J segment 2 bases; nucleotides outside the gene matches: 7. The CDR3 sequence: CATSRRQGFAGANVLTF. The DNA for the CDR3 is TGTGCCACCAGCAGGAGACAGGGTTTTGCTGGGGCCAACGTCCTGACTTTC.

The chain has TRBV11-3 and TRBJ2-3; tentatively, D is TRBD1 (6 bases). Trimming left V 4 bases short and J 2 bases short, with 10 bases between. This CDR3 has 14 residues. Germline V lookup: CDR1 SGHNT, CDR2 YENEEA. The CDR3 sequence is CASSSGDTTDTQYF. The CDR3 coding sequence is TGTGCCAGCAGCTCAGGGGACACCACAGATACGCAGTATTTT.

Here the CDR3 DNA reads TGTGCCTGGACCCAAAAGGGGCTAGCGGGGGATACGCAGTATTTT. This encodes CAWTQKGLAGDTQYF. The chain couples TRBV30 to TRBJ2-3; the match to TRBD2 covers 9 bases. Trimming removed 4 bases from V and 6 bases from J; junction bases left unmatched: 11. Per the germline V gene, CDR1 is GTSNPN and CDR2 is SVGIG (reference sequence). The CDR3 contains 15 residues.

This rearrangement joins TRBV2 to TRBJ2-3; 11 bases line up with TRBD2. Germline V gives CDR1 SNHLY, CDR2 FYNNEI. CDR3 size: 15 residues. V shed 6 bases, J shed 4 bases, and the junction held 6 bases outside the gene matches. The CDR3 protein is CASSEGGLAADTQYF. CDR3 bases: TGTGCCAGCAGCGAGGGGGGACTAGCGGCAGATACGCAGTATTTT. Combining the CDR3 with reference TRBV2 and TRBJ2-3 gives the whole variable domain EPEVTQTPSHQVTQMGQEVILRCVPISNHLYFYWYRQILGQKVEFLVSFYNNEISEKSEIFDDQFSVERPDGSNFTLKIRSTKLEDSAMYFCASSEGGLAADTQYFGPGTRLTVL.

The gene calls are TRBV19 and TRBJ1-2; D gene ambiguous. Between the trimmed V and J ends, which lost 4 bases and 4 bases, there was a span of 13 bases. The germline V gene encodes CDR1 LNHDA and CDR2 SQIVND (reference sequence). This CDR3 has 14 residues. This CDR3 is CASSTLTGSYGYTF. CDR3 nucleotides: TGTGCCAGTAGTACCCTAACCGGTTCCTATGGCTACACCTTC.

The chain is built from TRBV19 and TRBJ1-2; unclear D gene. V was shortened by 7 bases and J by 3 bases, with 12 bases between the two germline ends. This CDR3 has 13 residues. From germline, CDR1 is LNHDA and CDR2 SQIVND (reference sequence). Written as DNA, the CDR3 is TGTGCCAGTACTCCCTCACGGGACTATGGCTACACCTTC. Translated: CASTPSRDYGYTF.

The gene calls are TRBV30 and TRBJ2-5; D not certain. Trimming stripped 3 bases from V and 5 bases from J, with 10 bases between. The CDR3 is 12 amino acids. CDR1 and CDR2 (germline): GTSNPN, SVGIG (reference sequence). CDR3 sequence (DNA): TGTGCCTGGAGAAGCCTCGGGGAGACCCAGTACTTC. Amino acids: CAWRSLGETQYF. Full variable domain (rest looked up from reference TRBV30 and TRBJ2-5): SQTIHQWPATLVQPVGSPLSLECTVEGTSNPNLYWYRQAAGRGLQLLFYSVGIGQISSEVPQNLSASRPQDRQFILSSKKLLLSDSGFYLCAWRSLGETQYFGPGTRLLVL.

The rearrangement uses TRBV30 and TRBJ2-7, with D possibly being TRBD2 (5 bases). This CDR3 has 11 residues. The ends were cut back, 2 bases at V and 6 bases at J, with 8 bases in the middle. Per the germline V gene, CDR1 is GTSNPN and CDR2 is SVGIG (reference sequence). The CDR3 coding sequence is TGTGCCTGGAGTCGGGAAGCCGAGCAGTACTTC. Translation gives CAWSREAEQYF.

This clone occurred once. This chain links TRBV7-2 with TRBJ2-1; 11 bases map to TRBD2. The CDR3 length is 14 residues. The V segment lost 0 bases and the J segment 10 bases; nucleotides outside the gene matches: 2. Per germline, CDR1 SGHTA and CDR2 FQGNSA. The CDR3 is CASSLALAGGEQFF. The CDR3 coding sequence is TGTGCCAGCAGCTTAGCCCTAGCGGGAGGCGAGCAGTTCTTC.

This rearrangement joins TRBV5-4 to TRBJ1-5; D unclear. This CDR3 is built from 14 residues. Trimming took 1 base from V and 4 from J, leaving 9 bases between them. CDR1 is SGHNT, CDR2 YYREEE, per germline (reference sequence). CDR3 protein: CASSLFGMNQPQHF. CDR3 in DNA: TGTGCCAGCAGCTTGTTCGGGATGAATCAGCCCCAGCATTTT. The whole variable domain, remainder taken from reference TRBV5-4 and TRBJ1-5, is ETGVTQSPTHLIKTRGQQVTLRCSSQSGHNTVSWYQQALGQGPQFIFQYYREEENGRGNFPPRFSGLQFPNYSSELNVNALELDDSALYLCASSLFGMNQPQHFGDGTRLSIL.